The present T cell receptor (beta chain) was sequenced within a study of blood T cell repertoires in COVID-19. On the study more broadly: Samples of COVID-19 (acute and convalescent) were obtained from the United States, Italy and Spain. Sources were T cells, B-cell-depleted T cells, or PBMCs; the material itself was cDNA or gDNA.

V lost 2 bases and J lost 2; bases outside the gene matches: 6. The CDR3 runs 16 residues. Per germline, CDR1 LNHDA and CDR2 SQIVND (reference sequence). Methods used by the authors: For nucleated cells, counts were estimated from reference gene primer amplification. Repertoires were generated with immunoSEQ multiplex PCR, while TCRdb's copy carries only in-frame clones and drops some. The DNA gave D and trimming, while V, J and clone size come from that table. The sample lists fewer than 40,000 clones, approximately 88% seen once, with 13% to 15% in the top ten. This TCR was sampled from a man in his 60s with active COVID-19. The chain links TRBV19 to TRBJ2-1, with 7 bases identical to TRBD2. Sequencing input: peripheral blood. DNA of the CDR3: TGTGCCAGTAGTATAAAACTAGCGCATACCTACAATGAGCAGTTCTTC. Amino acid sequence: CASSIKLAHTYNEQFF.